The next 7 T cell receptor beta chains were all read from a single sample in a study of metastatic and nonmetastatic thyroid tumors (dated by TCRdb to 2020 to 2022). None of the patients had been given any treatment before thyroid surgery. Receptor libraries were prepared by PCR. TCRdb shows the sequencer as Illumina HiSeq 4000. The public reads were reanalyzed by TCRdb: fastp trimming at Q25, MiXCR alignment, in-frame beta chains only. For this sample the table gives about 49,000 clones, of which less than 5% were detected only once. The ten top clones hold 8.5% to 10% of the sample. Sequencing used blood. The receptors stem from a female donor with papillary thyroid cancer or a benign thyroid nodule (not recorded which). Some clones in this sample may be carry-over from other donors' samples.

This sequence joins TRBV11-2 and TRBJ1-2; TRBD1 might be the D (5 bases). The CDR3 spans 16 residues. The V end lost 5 bases, the J end lost 5 bases, and 21 bases lay between the germline ends. Looked up from germline, CDR1 is SGHAT and CDR2 is FQNNGV. Here the CDR3 DNA reads TGTGCCAGCAGCCTATCCAGCCCGGTGGGACTATATGGCTACACCTTC. Encoded protein: CASSLSSPVGLYGYTF.

This clone occurred many times. Relative to the germline gene, one junction end is altered; a read error may explain this. This chain joins TRBV9 and TRBJ2-1; TRBD2 might be the D (5 bases). The CDR3 sequence is 12 residues long. CDR1 and CDR2 (germline): SGDLS, YYNGEE. The CDR3, as DNA: TGTGCCAGCAGCGTAGACGGGAATGAGCAGTCCTTC. Its translation is CASSVDGNEQSF.

At least ten counts were recorded for this clone. A much more abundant neighbour one base away suggests this may be a read error. The rearrangement links TRBV5-1 to TRBJ1-2; D unclear. Germline-derived CDR1 and CDR2 are SGHRS and YFSETQ. There are 15 residues in the CDR3. CDR3: CVSSQDKNPIYGYTF. In DNA form, the CDR3 reads TGCGTCAGCAGCCAAGACAAAAATCCAATCTATGGCTACACCTTC.

The sample holds a few counts of this clone. The chain is built from TRBV6-1 and TRBJ1-1, with no clear D. Trimming cost V 0 bases and J 5 bases, with 7 bases left between them. This CDR3 spans 13 amino acids. CDR1 and CDR2 (germline): MNHNS, SASEGT. The CDR3, as DNA: TGTGCCAGCAGTGAAGCCGGGCGGACTGAAGCTTTCTTT. It codes for CASSEAGRTEAFF.

J is TRBJ2-1 and V is TRBV7-2, with 7 bases lining up with TRBD1. Losses at the gene ends were 5 bases for V and 0 bases for J; bases not matched to a gene: 10. Germline V gives CDR1 SGHTA, CDR2 FQGNSA. This CDR3 spans 17 amino acids. CDR3 nucleotides: TGTGCCAGCAGCCGAAGCTTGGGACAGTACTCCTACAATGAGCAGTTCTTC. Its translation: CASSRSLGQYSYNEQFF. The full variable domain, its missing parts supplied by reference TRBV7-2 and TRBJ2-1, is GAGVSQSPSNKVTEKGKDVELRCDPISGHTALYWYRQSLGQGLEFLIYFQGNSAPDKSGLPSDRFSAERTGGSVSTLTIQRTQQEDSAVYLCASSRSLGQYSYNEQFFGPGTRLTVL.

This clone was recorded many times. J is TRBJ2-7 and V is TRBV2; D possibly uses TRBD1 or TRBD2 (5 bases each). The V gene's germline CDR1 is SNHLY and CDR2 FYNNEI. With 6 bases removed from V and 0 bases from J, the gap between germline ends came to 6 bases. The CDR3 spans 12 residues. The CDR3 sequence is CASRGPSYEQYF. In nucleotides, the CDR3 is TGTGCCAGCAGGGGACCCTCCTACGAGCAGTACTTC.

This chain joins TRBV27 and TRBJ2-1; 7 bases agree with TRBD2. The germline gives CDR1 MNHEY, CDR2 SMNVEV (reference sequence). CDR3 length equals 15 residues. Germline trimming cut 6 bases from V and 4 bases from J; bases unmatched to any gene: 9. CDR3: CASRGGVAVYNEQFF. In DNA form, the CDR3 reads TGTGCCAGCAGGGGGGGGGTGGCGGTATACAATGAGCAGTTCTTC.